Presented here are 29 T cell receptor beta chains from one specimen sequenced in a study of shared clonotypes between healthy human individuals (dated by TCRdb to about 2020). Library preparation employed the immunoSEQ multiplex PCR assay. TCRdb re-hosts the immuneACCESS table, in-frame sequences only. Its copies lack some clones; in the studies checked, an unresolved V gene accounts for under half of them, and the cause for the rest is not known. This sample holds millions of clones; over 85% were observed only once. 0.35% to 0.5% of the sample belongs to the ten largest clones. Sequencing input: naive CD4+ T cells from PBMCs. In the paper's terms, the cell subset or site label means: CD45RA+ positively selected. The receptors shown here come from a man in his late teens or twenties in good health. Some clones in this sample may be carry-over from other donors' samples.

The rearrangement uses TRBV29-1 and TRBJ1-3; D call uncertain. Germline loops: CDR1 SQVTM, CDR2 ANQGSEA. CDR3 size: 12 residues. Deletions cut 1 base from V and 6 bases from J, with 7 bases between. The CDR3 sequence: CSVEAAENTIYF. The DNA of the CDR3 is TGCAGCGTTGAAGCCGCCGAAAACACCATATATTTT.

The chain is built from TRBV28 and TRBJ2-3; TRBD2 agrees at 8 bases. Trimming cost V 4 bases and J 4 bases; bases outside gene matches: 10. The CDR3 contains 16 residues. The germline gives CDR1 MDHEN, CDR2 SYDVKM. For the CDR3, the DNA is TGTGCCAGCAGTTCCTCCATAGCGGGAACGTCAGATACGCAGTATTTT. Translating it yields CASSSSIAGTSDTQYF.

Note on this clone: Mismatch with germline at one junction end may stem from a read error. This chain uses TRBV5-4 with TRBJ1-1; TRBD1 might be the D (6 bases). The CDR3 contains 14 residues. Germline CDR1 and CDR2: SGHNT and YYREEE (reference sequence). The CDR3 DNA sequence: TGTGCCAGCAGCGTCATGCGGGGGGCGGGCCTGTGGGCTTGG. It specifies CASSVMRGAGLWAW.

This sequence joins TRBV9 and TRBJ2-3, with 10 bases aligning to TRBD2. Trimming took 3 bases from V and 11 from J; bases not matched to a gene: 3. The V gene's germline CDR1 is SGDLS and CDR2 YYNGEE. CDR3 size: 12 residues. The CDR3 nucleotides read TGTGCCAGCAGCGACTTAGCGGGAGGGCAGTATTTT. Translation: CASSDLAGGQYF.

About this clone itself: This sample includes further DNA sequences coding for the same CDR3. The chain combines TRBV19 with TRBJ1-2; 9 nucleotides agree with TRBD1. This CDR3 is 13 amino acids long. With V trimmed by 5 bases and J by 4 bases, 2 bases remained unmatched. Germline CDR1 LNHDA, CDR2 SQIVND (reference sequence). CDR3 residues: CASSPDRGYGYTF. In DNA form, the CDR3 reads TGTGCCAGTAGTCCGGACAGGGGCTATGGCTACACCTTC.

This chain connects TRBV10-3 to TRBJ1-5; D remains unclear. Trimming removed 0 bases at V and 3 bases at J, with 6 bases between. This CDR3 is 14 amino acids long. Germline V CDR1 and CDR2: ENHRY, SYGVKD. The CDR3: CAISESRYNQPQHF. CDR3 DNA sequence: TGTGCCATCAGTGAGTCGCGGTACAATCAGCCCCAGCATTTT.

The genes are TRBV5-1 and TRBJ2-7, with D perhaps matching TRBD1 (5 bases). V was shortened by 3 bases and J by 2 bases, with 15 bases between the two germline ends. The CDR3 runs 15 residues. Germline V gene sequence: CDR1 SGHRS, CDR2 YFSETQ. CDR3 DNA: TGCGCCAGCAGCTCCGTGACAGCGCCGACCTACGAGCAGTACTTC. It codes for CASSSVTAPTYEQYF.

The chain joins TRBV6-1 to TRBJ1-2; 10 bases are shared with TRBD1. CDR3 length: 19 amino acids. CDR1 is MNHNS, CDR2 SASEGT, per germline. V was pared by 1 base and J by 2 bases, with 13 bases of the junction left unmatched. CDR3 sequence reads: CASSEVSRDRGTRNYGYTF. The CDR3 DNA follows: TGTGCCAGCAGTGAAGTCTCCCGGGACAGGGGAACAAGGAACTATGGCTACACCTTC.

V usage is TRBV4-3 and J usage is TRBJ2-7, with TRBD1 matching 9 bases. CDR1 is LGHNA, CDR2 YSLEER, per germline. This CDR3 is built from 16 residues. V was pared by 1 base and J by 4 bases, with 8 bases of the junction left unmatched. The CDR3 region has the DNA TGCGCCAGCAGCCAAGGCTGGGGACAGGGATTTTACGAGCAGTACTTC. It is translated as CASSQGWGQGFYEQYF.

The chain joins TRBV25-1 to TRBJ2-1; 8 nucleotides agree with TRBD2. The CDR3 has 13 amino acids. The germline gives CDR1 MGHDK, CDR2 SYGVNS. The ends lost 2 bases at V and 11 bases at J; junction bases unmatched: 5. CDR3 bases: TGTGCCAGCAGTGAACCCCCTAGCGGGCAGCAGTTCTTC. This sequence encodes CASSEPPSGQQFF. Filled out from reference TRBV25-1 and TRBJ2-1, the complete variable domain reads EADIYQTPRYLVIGTGKKITLECSQTMGHDKMYWYQQDPGMELHLIHYSYGVNSTEKGDLSSESTVSRIRTEHFPLTLESARPSHTSQYLCASSEPPSGQQFFGPGTRLTVL.

A word on this clone: Other nucleotide sequences in the sample specify the same CDR3. This rearrangement joins TRBV27 to TRBJ2-5; TRBD2 matches at 7 bases. CDR1 and CDR2 from the germline V gene are MNHEY and SMNVEV (reference sequence). V lost 3 bases, J lost 3 bases, and 1 base stayed unmatched. The CDR3 totals 13 residues. CDR3: CASSFRGEETQYF. The CDR3 nucleotides are TGTGCCAGCAGTTTTCGGGGGGAAGAGACCCAGTACTTC.

V usage is TRBV7-2 and J usage is TRBJ1-2, with D possibly TRBD1 on 5 matching bases. V was trimmed by 1 base and J by 3 bases, leaving 9 bases between them. CDR1 is SGHTA, CDR2 FQGNSA, per germline. The CDR3 has 14 residues. The CDR3 loop reads CASSLGSGDYGYTF. Here the CDR3 DNA reads TGTGCCAGCAGCTTAGGTTCGGGGGACTATGGCTACACCTTC.

This chain links TRBV28 with TRBJ2-2; tentatively, D is TRBD1 or TRBD2 (5 bases each). Trimming pared 3 bases from V and 1 base from J, leaving 9 bases between. Germline V gene sequence: CDR1 MDHEN, CDR2 SYDVKM. CDR3 length: 15 amino acids. CDR3 amino acids: CASSFGTVNTGELFF. In DNA, the CDR3 is TGTGCCAGCAGTTTTGGGACGGTGAACACCGGGGAGCTGTTTTTT.

Notes on this clone: At one of its ends the junction is not consistent with the germline gene, which may arise from a read error. The V and J genes are TRBV15 and TRBJ2-2; D is unclear. This CDR3 contains 13 residues. In germline, CDR1 is LNHNV, CDR2 YYDKDF (reference sequence). This CDR3 is CAISEAVTGELFF. CDR3 DNA: TGTGCCATCAGCGAGGCGGTAACCGGGGAGCTGTTTTTT.

V gene TRBV9 combines with J gene TRBJ2-4; D is uncertain. V lost 0 bases to trimming and J lost 2 bases, with 18 bases between them. The CDR3 has 18 amino acids. Germline V gene lookup returns CDR1 SGDLS and CDR2 YYNGEE. The DNA of the CDR3 is TGTGCCAGCAGCGTAGGGGATAGCTGGGGATCGACCAAAAACATTCAGTACTTC. Amino acids: CASSVGDSWGSTKNIQYF.

The V gene is TRBV9, the J gene TRBJ2-3, with no clear D. This CDR3 has 17 residues. CDR1 is SGDLS and CDR2 is YYNGEE in the germline V gene. Deletions cut 0 bases from V and 1 base from J, with 15 bases between. The CDR3 sequence is CASSVVGLHVGTDTQYF. CDR3 nucleotides: TGTGCCAGCAGCGTAGTCGGTCTGCACGTGGGCACAGATACGCAGTATTTT.

The gene calls are TRBV10-1 and TRBJ2-1, with D hard to call. This CDR3 spans 11 amino acids. V lost 8 bases to trimming and J lost 8 bases, with 10 bases between them. Germline V gene lookup returns CDR1 WNHNN and CDR2 SYGVQD (reference sequence). This CDR3 reads CASGFDDEQFF. The CDR3 nucleotides read TGCGCCAGCGGATTCGACGATGAGCAGTTCTTC.

This sequence joins TRBV10-3 and TRBJ1-2; D gene uncertain. The CDR3 has 13 amino acids. Trimming pared 6 bases from V and 5 bases from J, leaving 13 bases between. CDR1 is ENHRY and CDR2 is SYGVKD in the germline V gene. DNA for the CDR3: TGTGCCATCAGCGGAGCCAGCGCGTATGGCTACACCTTC. This encodes CAISGASAYGYTF.

This chain joins TRBV5-1 and TRBJ2-1; weak D call: TRBD2 (6 bases). The germline gives CDR1 SGHRS, CDR2 YFSETQ. The CDR3 length is 14 residues. Trimming left V 2 bases short and J 8 bases short, with 14 bases between. CDR3 in amino acids: CASSFTGEADEQFF. CDR3 bases: TGCGCCAGCAGCTTCACGGGAGAAGCCGATGAGCAGTTCTTC.

The chain couples TRBV7-2 to TRBJ1-5; D is ambiguous. Trimming shortened V by 5 bases and J by 6 bases, and 8 bases separated the two germline ends. This CDR3 comprises 12 residues. Looked up from germline, CDR1 is SGHTA and CDR2 is FQGNSA. The CDR3 DNA is TGTGCCAGCAGCATAAATCTTCAGCCCCAGCATTTT. Translating gives CASSINLQPQHF.

The rearrangement uses TRBV19 and TRBJ1-1; 10 bases match TRBD1. With 7 bases clipped from V and 4 bases from J, the junction kept 9 bases outside the gene matches. Germline V CDR1 and CDR2: LNHDA, SQIVND (reference sequence). The CDR3 runs to 15 residues. The DNA of the CDR3 is TGTGCCAGTACGGCAGGGACAGGGGTGCGCACTGAAGCTTTCTTT. It is translated as CASTAGTGVRTEAFF.

The rearrangement joins TRBV10-3 to TRBJ2-6; a possible D gene is TRBD1 (6 bases). Trimming took 3 bases from V and 1 from J, leaving 19 bases between them. Germline assignment: CDR1 ENHRY and CDR2 SYGVKD. The CDR3 is 19 amino acids. This CDR3 reads CAISEFGQRTKSGANVLTF. The DNA of the CDR3 is TGTGCCATCAGTGAATTTGGACAGCGAACTAAATCTGGGGCCAACGTCCTGACTTTC.

This chain connects TRBV5-4 to TRBJ2-1; D might be TRBD1 (5 bases). The ends were cut back, 0 bases at V and 0 bases at J, with 10 bases in the middle. The CDR3 runs to 16 residues. Germline values: CDR1 SGHNT, CDR2 YYREEE (reference sequence). The DNA of the CDR3 is TGTGCCAGCAGCTTGGGACAGTTCAGCTCCTACAATGAGCAGTTCTTC. Protein: CASSLGQFSSYNEQFF.

This clone was observed a single time. The chain is built from TRBV2 and TRBJ2-7, with a tentative D call TRBD2 (5 bases). Germline V gene sequence: CDR1 SNHLY, CDR2 FYNNEI. The V and J ends lost 8 bases and 2 bases respectively, with 19 bases between them. The CDR3 loop spans 15 amino acids. CDR3 DNA sequence: TGTGCCAGCGGGAGTCCGGGGATCGGGCCCTACGAGCAGTACTTC. Translated: CASGSPGIGPYEQYF. The full variable domain, in which reference TRBV2 and TRBJ2-7 provide the parts outside the CDR3, is EPEVTQTPSHQVTQMGQEVILRCVPISNHLYFYWYRQILGQKVEFLVSFYNNEISEKSEIFDDQFSVERPDGSNFTLKIRSTKLEDSAMYFCASGSPGIGPYEQYFGPGTRLTVT.

With respect to this clone: Different DNA sequences within this sample yield the same CDR3. The chain joins TRBV6-5 to TRBJ2-1, with 7 bases aligning to TRBD2. This CDR3 has 15 amino acids. The trim removed 8 bases at V and 4 bases at J, leaving 11 bases unmatched. The germline CDR1 and CDR2 sequences are MNHEY and SVGAGI. In DNA form, the CDR3 reads TGTGCCAGCTCCCTGGGCCTAGCGGATTACAATGAGCAGTTCTTC. As protein: CASSLGLADYNEQFF.

V usage is TRBV6-1 and J usage is TRBJ2-3, with 10 bases aligning to TRBD1. Per the germline V gene, CDR1 is MNHNS and CDR2 is SASEGT. The CDR3 has 14 amino acids. The V and J ends lost 5 bases and 5 bases, in that order; junction bases with no gene match: 4. CDR3 nucleotides: TGTGCCAGCAGTCCGGGACAGGGGCGAGATACGCAGTATTTT. This gives the protein CASSPGQGRDTQYF.

Details on this clone: At the DNA level, this CDR3 is encoded by other sequences in the same sample as well. V is TRBV28 and J is TRBJ1-1; D is unresolved. V shed 6 bases and J shed 1 base, with 12 bases lying between them. The CDR3 extends over 14 amino acids. Germline assignment: CDR1 MDHEN and CDR2 SYDVKM. CDR3: CASSLLRGNTEAFF. The DNA for the CDR3 is TGTGCCAGCAGCCTACTACGGGGGAACACTGAAGCTTTCTTT.

To note about this clone: Other DNA sequences within the sample encode an identical CDR3. This chain uses TRBV5-1 with TRBJ2-6; TRBD1 might be the D (5 bases). This CDR3 spans 15 amino acids. The V end lost 1 base, the J end lost 2 bases, and 7 bases lay between the germline ends. Germline CDR1 SGHRS, CDR2 YFSETQ. This chain's CDR3 is CASSLQGAGANVLTF. The CDR3 nucleotides are TGCGCCAGCAGCTTGCAGGGTGCTGGGGCCAACGTCCTGACTTTC.

Comment on this clone: Other nucleotide sequences from this sample produce the same CDR3. The chain carries TRBV18 and TRBJ2-1; possibly TRBD1 or TRBD2 for D (5 bases each). The CDR3 covers 13 residues. The germline V gene encodes CDR1 KGHSH and CDR2 LQKENI. Trimming removed 2 bases from V and 4 bases from J, with 6 bases in between. In DNA, the CDR3 is TGTGCCAGCTCACCAGGGGGATACAATGAGCAGTTCTTC. It codes for CASSPGGYNEQFF.